This T cell receptor beta chain was identified during a study of cytomegalovirus exposure and HLA in healthy donors. Points from the study as a whole: Testing in vitro showed a few CMV-associated chains specific for CMV antigens. Altogether, 150 to 200 TCR beta chains were recorded as cytomegalovirus-associated.

PCR employed 60 Vbeta and 13 Jbeta primers. Only in-frame clones appear in the TCRdb table, and some are missing; sequencing was by immunoSEQ multiplex PCR. The sample holds some 220,000 clones, more than 85% seen once. Trimming took off 3 bases at V and 2 bases at J, with 5 bases between the two ends. Germline V CDR1 and CDR2: SGHRS, YFSETQ. The CDR3 is 12 amino acids. On this clone: Its specificity is unknown. At the DNA level, this CDR3 is encoded by other sequences in the same sample as well.

The chain links TRBV5-1 to TRBJ2-5, with D perhaps TRBD2 (5 bases). The clonotype originates from a woman aged 18-30 years in good health and CMV-seronegative. The sequenced material came from PBMCs. The CDR3 DNA follows: TGCGCCAGCAGCTCGGGACAAGAGACCCAGTACTTC. Translated, it gives CASSSGQETQYF.